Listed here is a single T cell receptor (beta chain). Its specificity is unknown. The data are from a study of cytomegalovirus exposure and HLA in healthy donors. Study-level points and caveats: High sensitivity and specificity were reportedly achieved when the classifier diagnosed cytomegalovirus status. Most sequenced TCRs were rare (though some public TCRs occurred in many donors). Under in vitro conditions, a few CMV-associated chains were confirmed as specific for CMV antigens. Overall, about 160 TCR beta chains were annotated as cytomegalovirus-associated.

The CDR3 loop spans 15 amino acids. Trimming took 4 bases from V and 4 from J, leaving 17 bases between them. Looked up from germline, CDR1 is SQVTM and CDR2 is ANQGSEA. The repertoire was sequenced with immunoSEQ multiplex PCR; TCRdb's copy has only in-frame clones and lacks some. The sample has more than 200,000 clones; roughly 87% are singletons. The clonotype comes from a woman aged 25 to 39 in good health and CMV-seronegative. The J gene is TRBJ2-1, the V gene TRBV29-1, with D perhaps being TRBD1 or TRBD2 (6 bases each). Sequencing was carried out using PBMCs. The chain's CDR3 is CSVGGASPFYNEQFF. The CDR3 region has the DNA TGCAGCGTTGGGGGGGCTAGCCCCTTTTACAATGAGCAGTTCTTC.